Presented here are 5 T cell receptor beta chains from one specimen sequenced in a study of shared clonotypes between healthy human individuals. It was CD45RO-negative cells, positively selected for CCR7, that made up naive CD8 cells, with terminally differentiated effector memory CD45RA+ cells excluded. Repertoires were generated with immunoSEQ multiplex PCR, while TCRdb's copy carries only in-frame clones and drops some. The repertoire has more than 2 million clones, about 93% of them found once; the top ten carry over 1.5%. Sequencing was performed on naive CD8+ T cells from PBMCs. All receptors derive from a man aged 18 to 30 in good health. Some clones in this sample may be carry-over from other donors' samples.

The J gene is TRBJ1-1, the V gene TRBV27; unclear D gene. From germline, CDR1 is MNHEY and CDR2 SMNVEV (reference sequence). This CDR3 is built from 14 residues. Trimming removed 3 bases at V and 5 bases at J, with 13 bases between. DNA for the CDR3: TGTGCCAGCAGTTTGTATCTGGGGATAACTGAAGCTTTCTTT. Translation: CASSLYLGITEAFF.

The chain joins TRBV19 to TRBJ1-2, with D uncertain. This CDR3 is 14 amino acids long. Germline CDR1 LNHDA, CDR2 SQIVND (reference sequence). V lost 5 bases and J lost 4, with 14 bases in between. CDR3 amino acids: CASSARSEGYGYTF. The CDR3 region has the DNA TGTGCCAGTAGTGCCAGGAGTGAGGGCTATGGCTACACCTTC.

The chain employs TRBV7-9 and TRBJ1-2; D perhaps matches TRBD1 (6 bases). The ends were cut back, 1 base at V and 4 bases at J, with 10 bases in the middle. The CDR3 spans 14 residues. Germline CDR1 SEHNR, CDR2 FQNEAQ (reference sequence). The CDR3 here is CASSLDRGLYGYTF. In DNA, the CDR3 is TGTGCCAGCAGCTTAGACCGGGGGCTCTATGGCTACACCTTC.

The chain couples TRBV14 to TRBJ2-1; TRBD1 matches at 9 bases. This CDR3 contains 15 residues. V lost 4 bases and J lost 4; bases outside the gene matches: 5. The germline V gene has CDR1 SGHDN and CDR2 FVKESK. CDR3 region: CASSRRQGVYNEQFF. In DNA, the CDR3 is TGTGCCAGCAGCCGAAGACAGGGGGTATACAATGAGCAGTTCTTC.

J is TRBJ2-1 and V is TRBV7-6; D remains unclear. V lost 1 base, J lost 10 bases, and 11 bases lay in between. The CDR3 is 13 residues long. CDR1 SGHVS and CDR2 FNYEAQ come from the germline V gene. The CDR3 coding sequence is TGTGCCAGCAGCTTAGGGTACAGTCGAGAGCAGTTCTTC. Protein sequence: CASSLGYSREQFF.